The clone carrying this T cell receptor (beta chain) was recorded a few times. What it recognizes is unknown. V dropped 3 bases and J dropped 7; count of bases not matched to a gene: 7. The CDR3 runs to 14 residues. Per the germline V gene, CDR1 is GTSNPN and CDR2 is SVGIG (reference sequence). The study reverse transcribed the entire isolated RNA, so it sequenced expressed TCRB transcripts. Repertoires were generated with immunoSEQ multiplex PCR, while TCRdb's copy carries only in-frame clones and drops some. The sample has about 700,000 clones, 13% seen once. The sample is drawn from a study of beta chain features in type 1 diabetes. Study-wide findings and caveats: Shorter TCRB CDR3s, moderately but significantly so, marked every one of the four CD4+ subsets in Type 1 diabetes patients.

This TCR derives from a man between 18 and 35 years old with type 1 diabetes. Sequencing used naive CD4+ T cells from blood. The rearrangement joins TRBV30 to TRBJ2-1, with TRBD2 identical over 9 bases. The CDR3 loop is CAWSPGLARNEQFF. CDR3 coding DNA: TGTGCCTGGAGCCCGGGACTAGCACGGAATGAGCAGTTCTTC. Based on the CDR3 plus reference TRBV30 and TRBJ2-1, the full variable domain is SQTIHQWPATLVQPVGSPLSLECTVEGTSNPNLYWYRQAAGRGLQLLFYSVGIGQISSEVPQNLSASRPQDRQFILSSKKLLLSDSGFYLCAWSPGLARNEQFFGPGTRLTVL.